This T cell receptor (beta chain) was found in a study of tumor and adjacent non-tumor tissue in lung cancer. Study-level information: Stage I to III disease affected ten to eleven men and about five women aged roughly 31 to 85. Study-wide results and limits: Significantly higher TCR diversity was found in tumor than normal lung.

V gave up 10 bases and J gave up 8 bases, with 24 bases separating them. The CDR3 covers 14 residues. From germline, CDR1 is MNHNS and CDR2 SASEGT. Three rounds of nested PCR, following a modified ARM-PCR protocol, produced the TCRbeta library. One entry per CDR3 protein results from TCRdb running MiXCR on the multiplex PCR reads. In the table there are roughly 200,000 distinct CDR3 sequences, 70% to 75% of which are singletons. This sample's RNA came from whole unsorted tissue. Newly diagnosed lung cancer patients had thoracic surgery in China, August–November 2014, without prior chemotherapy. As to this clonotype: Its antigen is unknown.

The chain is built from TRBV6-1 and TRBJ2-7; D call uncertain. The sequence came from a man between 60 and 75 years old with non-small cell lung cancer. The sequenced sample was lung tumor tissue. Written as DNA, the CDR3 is TGTGCCACCCTACTGGGCAGAAGTTCCCGCCAGCAGTACTTC. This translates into CATLLGRSSRQQYF.